This is a list of T cell receptor beta chains from one sample in a study of cytomegalovirus exposure and HLA in healthy donors. Generated by immunoSEQ multiplex PCR, the TCRdb table keeps only in-frame clones and is missing some. The sample yields about 110,000 clones, 65% to 80% seen once. The sequencing sample was made of PBMCs. Every receptor here comes from a man aged 25-45 years in good health and CMV-seropositive. CDR3s include the opening cysteine and the closing phenylalanine or tryptophan. The order of the fields is J gene, D gene, clone size, V gene, CDR3 DNA, CDR3 protein. The D gene is left open where the match is weak. A clone size is listed for some rows: how often the clone was seen (once, few, many), or a class if it is expanded.

TRBJ2-3,.,.,TRBV7-9,TGTGCCAGCAGCCCACAGGGAGCCGGGGCAGATACGCAGTATTTT,CASSPQGAGADTQYF
TRBJ2-5,TRBD2,once,TRBV5-4,TGTGCCAGCAGCTTGGGGGGCACTAGCGGGGGGCCCCAAGAGACCCAGTACTTC,CASSLGGTSGGPQETQYF
TRBJ2-7,TRBD1,few,TRBV6-1,TGTGCCAGCTTGGACAGGTTCACCTACGAGCAGTACTTC,CASLDRFTYEQYF
TRBJ1-1,.,.,TRBV5-1,TGCGCCAGCACGCCAGCCCCGAGGGCGGGCAACACTGAAGCTTTCTTT,CASTPAPRAGNTEAFF
TRBJ2-1,TRBD1,.,TRBV16,TGTGCCAGCAGCGCGGACAGGGGCGTCGGCAATGAGCAGTTCTTC,CASSADRGVGNEQFF
TRBJ2-1,.,.,TRBV28,TGTGCCAGCAGTTTATCACTCGACTCCTACAATGAGCAGTTCTTC,CASSLSLDSYNEQFF
TRBJ2-1,TRBD1,.,TRBV6-6,TGTGCCAGCAGTTACTCGGGACAGGGATACAATGAGCAGTTCTTC,CASSYSGQGYNEQFF
TRBJ2-7,TRBD2,.,TRBV11-2,TGTGCCAGCAGCTTATACGGGGGGGACTTGAGCGAGCAGTACTTC,CASSLYGGDLSEQYF
TRBJ1-6,.,.,TRBV5-1,TGCGCCAGCAGCCCTGGTTACTACAGGGCGCGGAATTCACCCCTCCACTTT,CASSPGYYRARNSPLHF
TRBJ2-2,.,.,TRBV14,TGTGCCAGCAGCCAGACGACAGCGAACACCGGGGAGCTGTTTTTT,CASSQTTANTGELFF
TRBJ2-2,TRBD2,.,TRBV6-1,TGTGCCAGCAGTGAAGAAATGATGTCCGGGACTAGCGGACCTGCTTTCACCGGGGAGCTGTTTTTT,CASSEEMMSGTSGPAFTGELFF
TRBJ2-2,TRBD1,.,TRBV28,TGTGCCAGCAGCCTTTTCGGACAGGGGCCAATCACCGGGGAGCTGTTTTTT,CASSLFGQGPITGELFF
TRBJ2-3,.,.,TRBV10-1,TGCGCCAGCAGTGAGTCGGGCAGGTCCAACACAGATACGCAGTATTTT,CASSESGRSNTDTQYF
TRBJ2-5,.,.,TRBV28,TGTGCCAGCAGTTTATCGCGTATAGCGCAAGAGACCCAGTACTTC,CASSLSRIAQETQYF
TRBJ1-2,TRBD1,.,TRBV30,TGTGCCTGTCCGGGACAGGGAGCCTATGGCTACACCTTC,CACPGQGAYGYTF
TRBJ1-2,TRBD1,.,TRBV28,TGTGCCAGCAGAAACCCGCCCGGGACAGGGGTATCATATGGCTACACCTTC,CASRNPPGTGVSYGYTF
TRBJ1-3,.,.,TRBV2,TGTGCCAGCAGTCTTTCGGGGGGAGGAAACACCATATATTTT,CASSLSGGGNTIYF
TRBJ2-3,.,once,TRBV21-1,TGTGCCAGCAGCAAAGGGACAGGGGGTCAGTATTTT,CASSKGTGGQYF
TRBJ2-5,.,.,TRBV15,TGTGCCACCAGCCCTGAGCGGGTAGAGACCCAGTACTTC,CATSPERVETQYF
TRBJ2-2,TRBD1,.,TRBV10-1,TGCGCCAGCAGTGACAGGGGGCCCGGGGAGCTGTTTTTT,CASSDRGPGELFF